These 18 T cell receptor beta chains came from one sample sequenced in a study of beta chain features in type 1 diabetes. Sequenced material consisted of expressed TCRB transcripts (all of the isolated RNA was reverse transcribed). Clones were read by immunoSEQ multiplex PCR, and TCRdb kept only the in-frame ones, dropping some. The data show some 220,000 clones, under 13% seen once. The sequenced sample was central memory CD4+ T cells from blood. The receptors stem from a man aged 18 to 29 in good health.

V is TRBV5-8 and J is TRBJ2-3; 7 nucleotides line up with TRBD2. Trimming cost V 1 base and J 0 bases; bases outside gene matches: 5. This CDR3 is 16 amino acids long. Germline CDR1 SGHTS, CDR2 YDEGEE. The CDR3 spells CASSLILAVSTDTQYF. Written as DNA, the CDR3 is TGTGCCAGCAGCTTGATCCTAGCGGTTAGCACAGATACGCAGTATTTT. Supplemented by reference TRBV5-8 and TRBJ2-3, the full variable domain reads EAGVTQSPTHLIKTRGQQATLRCSPISGHTSVYWYQQALGLGLQFLLWYDEGEERNRGNFPPRFSGRQFPNYSSELNVNALELEDSALYLCASSLILAVSTDTQYFGPGTRLTVL.

The chain employs TRBV14 and TRBJ2-3; TRBD2 aligns across 9 bases. The germline gives CDR1 SGHDN, CDR2 FVKESK. V lost 3 bases to trimming and J lost 4 bases; unmatched junction nucleotides: 11. This CDR3 has 17 residues. The CDR3 loop is CASSHRPSGKGSDTQYF. The CDR3 DNA is TGTGCCAGCAGCCATCGTCCTAGCGGGAAGGGCTCAGATACGCAGTATTTT. Full variable domain (missing parts from reference TRBV14 and TRBJ2-3): EAGVTQFPSHSVIEKGQTVTLRCDPISGHDNLYWYRRVMGKEIKFLLHFVKESKQDESGMPNNRFLAERTGGTYSTLKVQPAELEDSGVYFCASSHRPSGKGSDTQYFGPGTRLTVL.

The rearrangement joins TRBV5-1 to TRBJ2-3, with D tentatively TRBD2 (5 bases). The germline CDR1 and CDR2 sequences are SGHRS and YFSETQ. Trimming left V 6 bases short and J 4 bases short, with 18 bases between. This CDR3 comprises 15 residues. The CDR3 nucleotides are TGCGCCAGCACCCGCGGGTCCGCGGTTGCAGATACGCAGTATTTT. Residues: CASTRGSAVADTQYF.

This clone has just a few counts. The chain recombines TRBV28 with TRBJ2-1; TRBD1 matches 9 bases. Unmatched junction bases numbered 11, after V lost 4 bases and J lost 7 bases. Per germline, CDR1 MDHEN and CDR2 SYDVKM. This CDR3 is 16 amino acids long. This CDR3 is CASSSPGTGRRNEQFF. CDR3 sequence (DNA): TGTGCCAGCAGTTCTCCCGGGACAGGGCGGAGGAATGAGCAGTTCTTC.

There are many counts of this clone. The chain is built from TRBV29-1 and TRBJ2-1; 9 bases line up with TRBD2. This CDR3 comprises 15 residues. From germline, CDR1 is SQVTM and CDR2 ANQGSEA. After removal of 2 bases from V and 4 bases from J, the junction contained 6 bases not matched to a gene. As DNA, the CDR3 is TGCAGCGTTGAATACGCTAGCGGGAAATACAATGAGCAGTTCTTC. It codes for CSVEYASGKYNEQFF.

This clone was picked up a small number of times. The chain couples TRBV20-1 to TRBJ2-1; D is ambiguous. There are 10 residues in the CDR3. Germline CDR1 is DFQATT and CDR2 is SNEGSKA (reference sequence). CDR3 in amino acids: CSAVGTEQFF. DNA for the CDR3: TGCAGCGCCGTGGGCACAGAGCAGTTCTTC.

This clone was recorded a few times. The chain joins TRBV5-1 to TRBJ2-5; a possible D gene is TRBD1 (5 bases). This CDR3 contains 15 residues. Looked up from germline, CDR1 is SGHRS and CDR2 is YFSETQ. Trimming took 4 bases from V and 2 from J, leaving 15 bases between them. CDR3 sequence reads: CASSRTPQGQETQYF. The CDR3 nucleotides read TGCGCCAGCAGCAGAACGCCGCAGGGACAAGAGACCCAGTACTTC.

This clone was observed a handful of times. This chain joins TRBV6-1 and TRBJ2-7, with 14 bases matching TRBD2. This CDR3 has 18 amino acids. Germline values: CDR1 MNHNS, CDR2 SASEGT. The V gene end was trimmed by 2 bases and the J gene end by 5 bases; junction bases not matched to a gene: 11. CDR3: CASSEFGGTSGSSDEQYF. The DNA for the CDR3 is TGTGCCAGCAGTGAATTCGGGGGGACTAGCGGGAGTAGCGACGAGCAGTACTTC.

The J gene is TRBJ1-1, the V gene TRBV25-1; D unresolved. The CDR3 is made up of 14 amino acids. Germline loops: CDR1 MGHDK, CDR2 SYGVNS. Deletions cut 6 bases from V and 6 bases from J, with 17 bases between. The chain's CDR3 is CASSPNGIRAEAFF. CDR3 DNA sequence: TGTGCCAGCAGCCCTAACGGGATTCGCGCTGAAGCTTTCTTT. Supplemented by reference TRBV25-1 and TRBJ1-1, the full variable domain reads EADIYQTPRYLVIGTGKKITLECSQTMGHDKMYWYQQDPGMELHLIHYSYGVNSTEKGDLSSESTVSRIRTEHFPLTLESARPSHTSQYLCASSPNGIRAEAFFGQGTRLTVV.

The chain is built from TRBV28 and TRBJ1-5; no definite D call. Germline CDR1 and CDR2: MDHEN and SYDVKM. This CDR3 is built from 13 residues. V lost 6 bases, J lost 10 bases, and 16 bases lay in between. CDR3 sequence: CASREVLIRPQHF. The CDR3 DNA sequence: TGTGCCAGCAGAGAGGTCTTGATCAGACCCCAGCATTTT.

This clone was picked up a small number of times. The chain joins TRBV13 to TRBJ2-4; tentative D call: TRBD1 (6 bases). This CDR3 is built from 14 residues. Trimming stripped 10 bases from V and 0 bases from J, with 13 bases between. Germline-derived CDR1 and CDR2 are PRHDT and FYEKMQ (reference sequence). CDR3 sequence: CATRQARAKNIQYF. The CDR3 region has the DNA TGTGCCACCAGACAGGCCCGAGCCAAAAACATTCAGTACTTC.

The J gene is TRBJ2-7, the V gene TRBV25-1; D is possibly TRBD1 (5 bases). V was shortened by 5 bases and J by 6 bases, with 14 bases between the two germline ends. CDR3 length equals 13 residues. Germline CDR1 MGHDK, CDR2 SYGVNS. The DNA for the CDR3 is TGTGCCAGCAGTTGGGGTCCTCAGGGCGAGCAGTACTTC. Translation: CASSWGPQGEQYF.

The gene calls are TRBV29-1 and TRBJ2-3, with D perhaps given as TRBD1 or TRBD2 (5 bases each). V lost 3 bases to trimming and J lost 0 bases, with 13 bases between them. The germline CDR1 and CDR2 sequences are SQVTM and ANQGSEA. The CDR3 has 15 residues. The CDR3 here is CSVEDRDHSTDTQYF. For the CDR3, the DNA is TGCAGCGTTGAGGACCGGGACCATAGCACAGATACGCAGTATTTT.

This clone was seen at least ten times. This chain connects TRBV29-1 to TRBJ1-1, with 8 bases matching TRBD1. In germline, CDR1 is SQVTM, CDR2 ANQGSEA. The CDR3 totals 15 residues. The trim removed 2 bases at V and 0 bases at J, leaving 5 bases unmatched. CDR3 sequence (DNA): TGCAGCGTTGAATGGGACAGGCGTATGAACACTGAAGCTTTCTTT. Protein product: CSVEWDRRMNTEAFF.

Note on this clone: Other nucleotide sequences from this sample produce the same CDR3. The chain recombines TRBV15 with TRBJ2-1; TRBD1 aligns across 11 bases. The germline V gene has CDR1 LNHNV and CDR2 YYDKDF (reference sequence). CDR3 length equals 16 residues. The J segment lost 0 bases and the V segment lost 3 bases, leaving 1 base of the junction unmatched. The CDR3 nucleotides are TGTGCCACCAGCAGGGGACAGGGGGACTCCTACAATGAGCAGTTCTTC. Protein sequence: CATSRGQGDSYNEQFF.

The chain joins TRBV15 to TRBJ1-2; a possible D gene is TRBD1 (6 bases). Per germline, CDR1 LNHNV and CDR2 YYDKDF (reference sequence). The CDR3 totals 14 residues. V lost 4 bases and J lost 4, with 13 bases in between. The CDR3 loop is CATSTLQGSYGYTF. The CDR3 coding sequence is TGTGCCACCAGCACCCTACAGGGATCCTATGGCTACACCTTC.

The J gene is TRBJ2-7, the V gene TRBV7-9, with 9 bases that match TRBD1. The CDR3 is 15 residues long. The germline V gene encodes CDR1 SEHNR and CDR2 FQNEAQ (reference sequence). V shed 3 bases, J shed 2 bases, and the junction held 5 bases outside the gene matches. The CDR3 sequence is CASSFPGTGTYEQYF. The CDR3 DNA is TGTGCCAGCAGCTTTCCGGGGACAGGGACCTACGAGCAGTACTTC.

The V call is TRBV29-1, the J call TRBJ1-1; perhaps TRBD1 as D (5 bases). The V end lost 4 bases, the J end lost 4 bases, and 19 bases lay between the germline ends. Germline loops: CDR1 SQVTM, CDR2 ANQGSEA. The CDR3 contains 15 residues. CDR3 amino acids: CSVGGRVSQGTEAFF. The DNA of the CDR3 is TGCAGCGTTGGTGGGCGGGTTTCGCAGGGCACTGAAGCTTTCTTT. Using reference TRBV29-1 and TRBJ1-1 for the parts outside the CDR3, the full variable domain is SAVISQKPSRDICQRGTSLTIQCQVDSQVTMMFWYRQQPGQSLTLIATANQGSEATYESGFVIDKFPISRPNLTFSTLTVSNMSPEDSSIYLCSVGGRVSQGTEAFFGQGTRLTVV.